This TCR beta chain was observed in a study of breast tumors, draining lymph nodes, adjacent tissues (TCRdb year 2016). About the full investigation: TCR beta repertoires were compared across tumor, adjacent nontumor tissue and axillary lymph nodes obtained from breast cancer patients. In human breast cancer, the study set out to assess how tumor, surrounding tissue and draining lymph node repertoires relate to one another and whether T cells might be exchanged between them. Beyond this particular receptor, the publication reports: The similarity between tumor and nontumor tissue repertoires was significantly greater in luminal-like breast cancer than in basal-like breast cancer. T-cell repertoire diversity in tumors was found to be lower than in lymph nodes but higher than in nontumor tissue, and preferential V and J gene usage was observed. The study presented the conclusion that tumor T cells originate in lymph nodes as consistent with a hypothesis, not as something directly demonstrated. A scenario in which most tumor T cells derive from the lymph node and then expand within tumor tissue was judged to be consistent with the data.

Lymph node samples came from the axillary draining lymph nodes of breast cancer patients. Sequenced on an Illumina HiSeq 2000. Multiplex PCR amplification was used to build the TCR beta chain libraries. High-throughput sequencing was used to analyze the amplified TCR beta chain products. The public reads were quality trimmed at Q25 with fastp and then assembled into clones with MiXCR by TCRdb, keeping productive beta chains. Every distinct CDR3 protein forms one entry, paired with its most common genes and DNA. The sample table shows about 230,000 distinct CDR3 sequences, and 32% are seen once. The ten largest make up 1.3% to 1.5% of the sample. A note on this clonotype: Its recognized antigen is unknown. No much larger clone is present one base from it, and per-base qualities are unavailable.

The TCR originated in a female donor with breast cancer. Some clones in this sample may be carry-over from other donors' samples. Sequencing was done on a sample of axillary lymph node tissue.

The DNA is as follows: TGCAGTGCTAGAGATCTGGGACAGGAGTCCTACGAGCAGTACTTC. The translation is CSARDLGQESYEQYF. The rearrangement combines TRBV20-1 with TRBJ2-7, with 8 middle bases fitting TRBD1. V has 0 bases trimmed and J has 1 base trimmed; junction bases matching no gene number 5. The germline V gene (reference sequence) sets CDR1 to DFQATT and CDR2 to SNEGSKA. The CDR3, from cysteine to phenylalanine, totals 15 residues. Only the CDR3 DNA stays, 45 bases, in frame from base 1.